The entry that follows covers one TCR beta chain sequence. Its antigen remains unidentified. The data originate from a study of blood T cells in healthy people across ages. On the study more broadly: About one barcoded beta molecule per two T cells was the capture yield of template switching. General study points: Estimates of diversity drawn from one million T cells were considered underestimates.

Then a second PCR, running roughly 7 to 11 cycles, was carried out with a sample-barcoded 5' primer and a J-beta primer mix. From each sample, at least 2.5 million paired-end reads containing CDR3 were obtained. TCRdb reprocessed the 5' RACE reads via MiXCR and lists one record per CDR3 protein. The sample carries about a million distinct CDR3 sequences, about 48% recorded once. The V gene lost 3 bases and the J gene lost 2 bases, with 17 bases spanning the gap. Germline CDR1 MGHRA, CDR2 YSYEKL. This CDR3 has 17 amino acids. The sample was blood. This TCR came from a man younger than 45 in good health. The gene calls are TRBV4-1 and TRBJ1-5; the D is unclear. CDR3 residues: CASSHSLGPEGNQPQHF. The CDR3 bases are TGCGCCAGCAGCCACTCTCTTGGGCCGGAGGGCAATCAGCCCCAGCATTTT.